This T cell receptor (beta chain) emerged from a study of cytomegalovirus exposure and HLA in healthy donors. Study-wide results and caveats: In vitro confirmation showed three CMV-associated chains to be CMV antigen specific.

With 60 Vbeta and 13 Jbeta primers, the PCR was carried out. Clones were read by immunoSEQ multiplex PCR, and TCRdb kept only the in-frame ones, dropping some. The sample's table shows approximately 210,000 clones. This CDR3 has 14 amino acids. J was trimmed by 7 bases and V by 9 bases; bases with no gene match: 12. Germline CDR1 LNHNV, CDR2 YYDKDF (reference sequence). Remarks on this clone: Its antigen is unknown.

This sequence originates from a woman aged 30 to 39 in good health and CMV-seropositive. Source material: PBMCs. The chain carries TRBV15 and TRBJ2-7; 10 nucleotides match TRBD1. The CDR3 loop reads CATTRDRGPWEQYF. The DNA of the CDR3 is TGTGCCACTACCCGGGACAGGGGTCCTTGGGAGCAGTACTTC.